This TCR beta chain was profiled in a study of T-cell memory formation after mild COVID-19 (dated by TCRdb to the early 2020s). Background on the whole study: TCR sequence clusters from the two donors were largely donor specific. In two donors, T-cell clones that expanded and contracted after mild COVID-19 were tracked by sequencing TCRalpha and TCRbeta repertoires over time. Two young, previously healthy adult volunteers made up the cohort, one male and one female.

Ficoll-Paque density gradient centrifugation was the method used to isolate PBMCs. Study-wide findings and limitations: The detection of some responding clones in pre-infection memory suggests that pre-existing cross-reactive memory T cells joined the SARS-CoV-2 response. Clones contracting from day 15 to 85 had balanced CD4/CD8 phenotypes, while a second wave expanding from day 15 to 37 was biased towards CD4+. The study covered only a couple of mild cases, and larger cohorts including severe cases with pre-infection samples were considered necessary. Contracting CD4+ clones were located mainly in the CM and EM memory subsets, whereas CD8+ clones were found to be enriched in EMRA. SARS-CoV-2 specificity of the second-wave clones peaking on day 37 was not confirmed.

Including cysteine and phenylalanine, the CDR3 has 14 amino acids. The kept DNA is CDR3 alone, 42 bases in frame from the first base. V lost 6 bases and J lost 3 bases, and the count of bases not matched to a germline gene is 3. For CDR1 and CDR2, the germline V gene lists ENHRY and SYGVKD. This clonotype was seen just once. It has no known antigen specificity. No base qualities exist here, and no much larger clone lies one base off it. A single read counts as weak evidence. The instrument given in TCRdb is Illumina NovaSeq 6000. TCRalpha and TCRbeta cDNA libraries were constructed by 5'RACE with constant-segment primers, with sample barcodes and unique molecular identifiers being introduced. Trizol reagent was used to extract RNA from every sample. Libraries were amplified in two PCR steps, with a second sample barcode and Illumina TruSeq adapters added in the second step. Sequencing of libraries was performed on an Illumina NovaSeq with 2 x 150 bp paired-end reads. The paper's processing steps were these. With migec v1.2.7, reads were demultiplexed and then collapsed into UMI-guided consensus sequences. With mixcr v2.1.11, UMI consensuses were aligned to TRA and TRB V and J templates and assembled into clonotypes. Clonotypes were classified as expanded or contracted when called significant by both edgeR and NoisET, with noise models trained on biological replicates. For edgeR calls, the cutoffs were a false discovery rate-adjusted p below 0.01 and a log2 fold-change threshold of 1. As an exploratory analysis of dynamics, max-normalized trajectories of the 1000 most abundant clonotypes were examined by PCA with hierarchical clustering. Separately sequenced CD4+ and CD8+ repertoires were used to assign a CD4 or CD8 phenotype to each responding clone. The public reads were run again by TCRdb, first through fastp at Q25 and then through MiXCR, and only productive beta chains were kept. Rows with one shared CDR3 protein collapse into an entry with the most common genes and DNA. TCRdb's processing, not the authors' own work, is the source of the V and J calls. In this sample the table shows roughly 240,000 distinct CDR3 sequences, under 20% of which occur a single time. More than 20% of the sample goes to the ten largest clones.

The specimen sequenced was PBMCs or a T cell subset sorted from them (not recorded which). The sequence is built from TRBV10-3 and TRBJ1-3, and TRBD1 aligns with 9 junction nucleotides. This TCR derives from a man between 18 and 35 years old who had mild COVID-19 (a few samples of this study predate the infection). The sample titles of this study are shuffled in the database, so cell type and time point are left out; the donor was told from shared clones. CDR3 region: CAISAGQGGNTIYF. The DNA reads as follows: TGTGCCATCAGCGCGGGACAGGGTGGAAACACCATATATTTT.